Listed below are T cell receptor beta chains from one sample, sequenced in a study of cytomegalovirus exposure and HLA in healthy donors. Generated by immunoSEQ multiplex PCR, the TCRdb table keeps only in-frame clones and is missing some. The table has about 160,000 clones, roughly 85% seen once. The sample comprised PBMCs. The receptor source for this set is a man aged 40-50 years in good health and CMV-seronegative. CDR3s include the opening cysteine and the closing phenylalanine or tryptophan. D genes are given only for firm matches. Some rows have no size entry. The others give once, few or many, or a class for an expanded clone.

j_gene,d_gene,v_gene,abundance,len,CDR3nt,CDR3aa
TRBJ2-7,TRBD2,TRBV4-1,NA,17,TGCGCCAGCAGCCTTAGACTAGCAAGTGCCGTAGCTTACGAGCAGTACTTC,CASSLRLASAVAYEQYF
TRBJ1-2,NA,TRBV4-3,NA,15,TGCGCCAGCAGCCAAGATCAACGGGGAGAACCTGGCTACACCTTC,CASSQDQRGEPGYTF
TRBJ2-4,TRBD1,TRBV7-6,NA,15,TGTGCCAGCAGCCGACAGGGGGCGGCCAAAAACATTCAGTACTTC,CASSRQGAAKNIQYF
TRBJ2-3,NA,TRBV10-3,NA,13,TGTGCCATCAGTGACAAGCGCACAGATACGCAGTATTTT,CAISDKRTDTQYF
TRBJ2-1,NA,TRBV5-6,few,12,TGTGCCAGCAGCAAGGGACTGGGTGAGCAGTTCTTC,CASSKGLGEQFF
TRBJ2-1,TRBD2,TRBV2,NA,17,TGTGCCAGCGTGATGACCGGGACTAGCGAAGTCCACAATGAGCAGTTCTTC,CASVMTGTSEVHNEQFF
TRBJ2-7,NA,TRBV2,NA,12,TGTGCCAGCACAGGGGCGTTTCGCGAGCAGTACTTC,CASTGAFREQYF
TRBJ2-7,NA,TRBV7-2,NA,15,TGTGCCAGCAGCTTAATAACAGGGAGTAACAACGAGCAGTACTTC,CASSLITGSNNEQYF
TRBJ2-1,TRBD2,TRBV7-9,NA,19,TGTGCCAGCAGCTTTCGGCCCCCCTGGGAGGCTAGCGGCTACAATGAGCAGTTCTTC,CASSFRPPWEASGYNEQFF
TRBJ2-7,NA,TRBV5-1,NA,13,TGCGCCAGCAGCTCCCCCGGCTCCTACGAGCAGTACTTC,CASSSPGSYEQYF
TRBJ2-7,TRBD2,TRBV29-1,NA,14,TGCAGCGCTGGGAAGCGGGAGGTGCCCTACGAGCAGTACTTC,CSAGKREVPYEQYF
TRBJ1-1,NA,TRBV2,NA,13,TGTGCCAGCAGCACAGGCCCGGGCGGGGTAGCTTTCTTT,CASSTGPGGVAFF
TRBJ2-1,TRBD2,TRBV12-5,NA,16,TGTGCTAGTGGTTCATTTCTTAGCGGGGGGGGCTATGAGCAGTTCTTC,CASGSFLSGGGYEQFF
TRBJ2-2,TRBD2,TRBV28,NA,18,TGTGCCAGCAGGCCACCGGGGCGGGAGGGCCGGGGCACCGGGGAGCTGTTTTTT,CASRPPGREGRGTGELFF
TRBJ1-1,TRBD1,TRBV6-1,few,14,TGTGCCAGCAGACCCAGGGGGCGAGACACTGAAGCTTTCTTT,CASRPRGRDTEAFF
TRBJ2-2,NA,TRBV6-6,NA,14,TGTGCCAGCAGTTCGGGACAAGAGACCGGGGAGCTGTTTTTT,CASSSGQETGELFF
TRBJ1-1,TRBD1,TRBV6-5,NA,14,TGTGCCAGCAGGAGACAGGGAATGAACACTGAAGCTTTCTTT,CASRRQGMNTEAFF
TRBJ1-6,NA,TRBV7-2,NA,12,TGTGCCAGCAGCGTCTTAACGGGGGTGCTCCACTTT,CASSVLTGVLHF
TRBJ1-6,NA,TRBV7-2,NA,16,TGTGCCAGCAGCTTAGAACGGAGCTCCTATAATTCACCCCTCCACTTT,CASSLERSSYNSPLHF
TRBJ2-7,NA,TRBV7-2,NA,14,TGTGCCAGCAGCCCCGGGTCCCGCACCCACGAGCAGTACTTC,CASSPGSRTHEQYF
TRBJ2-7,TRBD1,TRBV14,once,15,TGTGCCAGCAGCCCCCGGACAGGCGGGCTCTACGAGCAGTACTTC,CASSPRTGGLYEQYF
TRBJ1-4,NA,TRBV11-2,NA,15,TGTGCCAGCAGCTTAGGGGCAGGCACTAATGAAAAACTGTTTTTT,CASSLGAGTNEKLFF
TRBJ2-7,TRBD2,TRBV29-1,NA,16,TGCAGCGTTGAAGATCGGCTAGCGGGAGCTCCCTACGAGCAGTACTTC,CSVEDRLAGAPYEQYF
TRBJ1-2,TRBD1,TRBV28,NA,14,TGTGCCAGCAGTTTATCAACAGGGGCCATAAGCTACACCTTC,CASSLSTGAISYTF
TRBJ1-1,NA,TRBV7-2,NA,13,TGTGCCAGCAGACTTCAAGCTTACACTGAAGCTTTCTTT,CASRLQAYTEAFF
TRBJ2-2,NA,TRBV9,NA,15,TGTGCCAGCAGCGTAGGAGGAGGGAACACCGGGGAGCTGTTTTTT,CASSVGGGNTGELFF
TRBJ2-7,NA,TRBV28,once,13,TGTGCCAGCAGTTCAACAGTCTCCTACGAGCAGTACTTC,CASSSTVSYEQYF
TRBJ2-2,NA,TRBV5-4,once,16,TGTGCCAGCAGCTTGGCAGCATCAGGGAACACCGGGGAGCTGTTTTTT,CASSLAASGNTGELFF
TRBJ2-3,NA,TRBV18,few,15,TGTGCCAGCTCACCAACGGTTAGCGGCACAGATACGCAGTATTTT,CASSPTVSGTDTQYF
TRBJ2-2,NA,TRBV5-1,NA,14,TGCGCCAGCAGCTTGTTAACACCCACCGGGGAGCTGTTTTTT,CASSLLTPTGELFF
TRBJ2-5,TRBD2,TRBV5-1,once,16,TGCGCCAGCAGCGCCGGGACTAGCGCCGGTACACGGACCCAGTACTTC,CASSAGTSAGTRTQYF
TRBJ2-3,NA,TRBV7-7,NA,13,TGTGCTAGCAGCCAGGGAAACACAGATACGCAGTATTTT,CASSQGNTDTQYF
TRBJ2-1,TRBD2,TRBV7-9,once,15,TGTTCCAGCAGCTTAGCGGGAGTAACCTACAATGAGCAGTTCTTC,CSSSLAGVTYNEQFF
TRBJ2-7,NA,TRBV28,NA,13,TGTGCCAGCACCTTCTCCCCAACTCGGGAGCAGTACTTC,CASTFSPTREQYF
TRBJ2-2,TRBD2,TRBV7-9,NA,14,TGTTCCAGCAGCTTCCTAGCGGGAGCCGGGGAGCTGTTTTTT,CSSSFLAGAGELFF
TRBJ2-7,TRBD2,TRBV28,few,12,TGTGCCAGCCAGCGGGGCTCCTACGAGCAGTACTTC,CASQRGSYEQYF
TRBJ2-1,TRBD1,TRBV7-9,few,16,TGTTCCAGCAGCTTAGATGACAGGGGATTTAACAATGAGCAGTTCTTC,CSSSLDDRGFNNEQFF
TRBJ2-7,TRBD1,TRBV5-1,few,15,TGCGCCAGCAGCTTGCTCGGGACAGGGCCCTACGAGCAGTACTTC,CASSLLGTGPYEQYF
TRBJ2-3,NA,TRBV5-1,NA,14,TGCGCCAGCAGCTTAGACTCTTACACAGATACGCAGTATTTT,CASSLDSYTDTQYF
TRBJ2-7,TRBD1,TRBV6-4,once,15,TGTGCCAGCAGTTCAAGGGCGGGACAGGGCTACGAGCAGTACTTC,CASSSRAGQGYEQYF
TRBJ1-2,TRBD1,TRBV29-1,NA,11,TGCAGCGTTGCTGGACAGGGAGGCTACACCTTC,CSVAGQGGYTF
TRBJ2-1,TRBD2,TRBV4-2,NA,19,TGTGCCAGCAGCCTCAGACCGGAACTAGCGGGACTGAGTTACAATGAGCAGTTCTTC,CASSLRPELAGLSYNEQFF
TRBJ2-5,TRBD2,TRBV4-1,NA,15,TGCGCCAGCAGCCAAGATCGGCGGGAGGGCGGGACCCAGTACTTC,CASSQDRREGGTQYF
TRBJ1-2,NA,TRBV27,NA,14,TGTGCCAGCAGCCCGACGCTGGGAGAGGATGGCTACACCTTC,CASSPTLGEDGYTF